This TCR beta chain was retrieved from a study of monozygotic twins with inflammatory bowel disease. Looked up from germline, CDR1 is LNHDA and CDR2 is SQIVND (reference sequence). This CDR3 has 11 amino acids. Each of the TCR libraries took roughly 3,400 ng of total RNA. cDNA was produced in eight separate reactions per sample. The UMIs carried a 6-nucleotide sample barcode, and they were added by template switching. For each CDR3 protein, TCRdb gives one entry from its re-call of the 5' RACE reads, without DNA. Here the sample table reports under 150,000 distinct CDR3 sequences. The sequencing sample was made of blood. V and J are TRBV19 and TRBJ1-6. The receptor comes from a human donor with ulcerative colitis or Crohn's disease, or a healthy co-twin of an affected twin (not recorded which). This chain's CDR3 is CASSIHSPLHF.